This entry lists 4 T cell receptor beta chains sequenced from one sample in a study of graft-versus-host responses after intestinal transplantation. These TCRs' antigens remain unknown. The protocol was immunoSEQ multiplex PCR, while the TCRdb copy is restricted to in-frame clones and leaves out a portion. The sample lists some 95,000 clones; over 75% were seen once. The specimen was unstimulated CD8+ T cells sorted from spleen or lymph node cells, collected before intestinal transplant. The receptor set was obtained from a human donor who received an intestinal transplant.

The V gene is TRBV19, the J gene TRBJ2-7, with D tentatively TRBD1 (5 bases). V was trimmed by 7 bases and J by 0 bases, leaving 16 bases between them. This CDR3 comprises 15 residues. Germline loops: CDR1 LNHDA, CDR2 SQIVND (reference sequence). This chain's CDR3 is CASTPGAEVSYEQYF. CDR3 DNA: TGTGCCAGTACTCCTGGGGCCGAAGTCTCCTACGAGCAGTACTTC.

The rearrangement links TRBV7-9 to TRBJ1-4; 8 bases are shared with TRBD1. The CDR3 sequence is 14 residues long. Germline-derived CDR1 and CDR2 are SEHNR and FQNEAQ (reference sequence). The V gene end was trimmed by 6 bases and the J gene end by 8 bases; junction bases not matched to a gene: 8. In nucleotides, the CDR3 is TGTGCCAGCAGTGACAGGGGAGAGCGCGAAAAACTGTTTTTT. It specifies CASSDRGEREKLFF.

The CDR3 DNA reads TGCGCCAGCAGCTTCGGCAGGTGTAAGTTCTTC. It translates to CASSFGRCKFF. V gene TRBV5-1 combines with J gene TRBJ2-1; D is unresolved. Trimming removed 2 bases at V and 14 bases at J, with 11 bases between. The germline gives CDR1 SGHRS, CDR2 YFSETQ. CDR3 size: 11 residues.

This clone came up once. The CDR3 sequence is CASSLLAEQYF. CDR3 nucleotides: TGTGCCAGCAGTCTCTTAGCCGAGCAGTACTTC. This chain uses TRBV28 with TRBJ2-7; D remains unclear. Germline V CDR1 and CDR2: MDHEN, SYDVKM. This CDR3 comprises 11 residues. Trimming left V 5 bases short and J 6 bases short, with 8 bases between.